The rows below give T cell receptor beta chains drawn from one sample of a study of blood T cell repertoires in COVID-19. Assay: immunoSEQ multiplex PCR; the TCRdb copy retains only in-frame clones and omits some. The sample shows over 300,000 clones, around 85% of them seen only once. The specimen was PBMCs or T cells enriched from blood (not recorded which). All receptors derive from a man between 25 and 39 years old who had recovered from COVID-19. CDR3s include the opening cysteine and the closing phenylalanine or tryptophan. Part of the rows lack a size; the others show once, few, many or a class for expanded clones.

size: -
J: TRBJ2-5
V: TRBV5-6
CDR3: CASSLDLAGRRETQYF

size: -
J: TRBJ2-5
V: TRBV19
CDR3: CASSIDLEVLETQYF

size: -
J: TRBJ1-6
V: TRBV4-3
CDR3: CASSQEGGSTSSYNSPLHF

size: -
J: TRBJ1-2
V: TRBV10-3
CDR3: CAINPSGTGRTYGYTF

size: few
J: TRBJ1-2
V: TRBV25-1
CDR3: CASTQATTGGYTF

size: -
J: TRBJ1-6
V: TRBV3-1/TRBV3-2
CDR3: CASSPGQSNSPLHF

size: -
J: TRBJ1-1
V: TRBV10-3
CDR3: CAISAQANTEAFF

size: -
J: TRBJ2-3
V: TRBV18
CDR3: CASSSSRVTDTQYF

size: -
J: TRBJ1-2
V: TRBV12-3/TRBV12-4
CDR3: CASSTHRAYGYTF

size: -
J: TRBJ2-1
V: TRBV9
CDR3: CASSIRTSGGANNEQFF

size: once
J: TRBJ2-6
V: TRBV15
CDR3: CATSARTGFSAGANVLTF

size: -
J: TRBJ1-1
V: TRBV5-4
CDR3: CASSLETHREAFF

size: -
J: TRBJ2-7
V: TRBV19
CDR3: CASSPGLWQGMAYEQYF

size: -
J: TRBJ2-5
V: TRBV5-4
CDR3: CASSLRGTQETQYF

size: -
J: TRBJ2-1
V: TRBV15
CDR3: CATSRSTGQPYNEQFF

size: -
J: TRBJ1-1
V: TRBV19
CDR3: CASTWELNTEAFF

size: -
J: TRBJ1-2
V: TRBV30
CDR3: CAWRDSYGYTF

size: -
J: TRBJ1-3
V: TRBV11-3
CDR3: CASMETGAGNTIYF

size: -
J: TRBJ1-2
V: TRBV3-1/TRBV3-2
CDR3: CASRPGLGTGGYTF

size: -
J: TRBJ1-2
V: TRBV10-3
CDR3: CAISDTGDYGYTF

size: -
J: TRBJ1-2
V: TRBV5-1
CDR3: CASSPGQGRDYGYTF

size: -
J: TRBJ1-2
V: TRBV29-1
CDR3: CSVGTGALLGYTF

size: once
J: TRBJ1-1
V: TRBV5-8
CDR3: CASSQFPGGQVRTEAFF

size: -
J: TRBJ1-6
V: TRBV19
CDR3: CASSVTGGRLYNSPLHF

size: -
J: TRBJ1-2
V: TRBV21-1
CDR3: CASNTKKSTGYTF

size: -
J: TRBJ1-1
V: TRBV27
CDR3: CASRQKRGMTEAFF

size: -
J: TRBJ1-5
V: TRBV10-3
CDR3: CAITSWDIFDSNQPQHF

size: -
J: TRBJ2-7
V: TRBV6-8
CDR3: CASSSLKITTGTGGIQYF

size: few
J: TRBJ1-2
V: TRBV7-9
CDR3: CANDSNGYTF